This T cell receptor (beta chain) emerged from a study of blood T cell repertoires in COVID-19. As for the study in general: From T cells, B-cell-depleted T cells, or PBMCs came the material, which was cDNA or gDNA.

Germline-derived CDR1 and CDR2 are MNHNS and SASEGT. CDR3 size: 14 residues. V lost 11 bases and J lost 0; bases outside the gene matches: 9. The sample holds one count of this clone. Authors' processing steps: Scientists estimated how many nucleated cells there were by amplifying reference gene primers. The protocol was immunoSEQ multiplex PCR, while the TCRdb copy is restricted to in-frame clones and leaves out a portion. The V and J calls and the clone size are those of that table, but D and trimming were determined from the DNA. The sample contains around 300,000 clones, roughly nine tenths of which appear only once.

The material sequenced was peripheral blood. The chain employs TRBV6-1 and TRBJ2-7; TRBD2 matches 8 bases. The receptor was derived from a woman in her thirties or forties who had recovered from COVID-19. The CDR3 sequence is CASRGGGSSYEQYF. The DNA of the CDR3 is TGTGCCTCCAGAGGCGGGGGGAGCTCCTACGAGCAGTACTTC.